These 10 T cell receptor beta chains were sequenced from one sample in a study of blood T cell repertoires in COVID-19. Some clones are missing from TCRdb's copy, which holds only in-frame ones; the method was immunoSEQ multiplex PCR. This table holds just over 250,000 clones, 88% found once. Sequencing was done on a sample of peripheral blood. These TCRs come from a man aged 55 to 70 who had recovered from COVID-19.

The V and J genes are TRBV9 and TRBJ1-3, with 10 bases fitting TRBD1. J lost 5 bases, V lost 5 bases, and 10 bases had no gene match. The CDR3 contains 16 residues. Germline V gene lookup returns CDR1 SGDLS and CDR2 YYNGEE. For the CDR3, the DNA is TGTGCCAGCAGTCTTTCCGGGACAGGGGAACGAAACACCATATATTTT. Translated, it gives CASSLSGTGERNTIYF.

The CDR3 bases are TGTGCCAGCAGCCTGCTGACTACCCAAGAGACCCAGTACTTC. This codes for CASSLLTTQETQYF. The chain carries TRBV3-1 (or the pseudogene TRBV3-2) and TRBJ2-5, with TRBD2 as a possible D gene (5 bases). The CDR3 has 14 residues. The V and J ends lost 4 bases and 1 base respectively, with 10 bases between them. From germline, CDR1 is LGHDT and CDR2 YNNKEL (reference sequence).

With regard to this clone: The same CDR3 can be traced to other DNA sequences in this sample. This chain links TRBV5-1 with TRBJ1-5; 8 nucleotides align to TRBD1. Losses at the gene ends were 3 bases for V and 6 bases for J; bases not matched to a gene: 5. The germline V gene has CDR1 SGHRS and CDR2 YFSETQ. The CDR3 has 14 amino acids. The CDR3, as DNA: TGCGCCAGCAGCTCAGGACAGGGAGGTCAGCCCCAGCATTTT. Translation gives CASSSGQGGQPQHF.

J is TRBJ2-5 and V is TRBV11-2; 12 bases line up with TRBD2. Looked up from germline, CDR1 is SGHAT and CDR2 is FQNNGV. Unmatched junction bases numbered 8, after V lost 1 base and J lost 5 bases. The CDR3 spans 17 residues. The CDR3 loop reads CASSLGASGGASETQYF. The CDR3 nucleotides are TGTGCCAGCAGCTTAGGGGCTAGCGGGGGGGCTAGCGAGACCCAGTACTTC.

This chain joins TRBV6-5 and TRBJ2-2; a weak D match, TRBD2 (5 bases). There are 13 residues in the CDR3. Germline CDR1 MNHEY, CDR2 SVGAGI. Trimming took off 5 bases at V and 5 bases at J, with 9 bases between the two ends. CDR3 sequence reads: CASSRDYTGELFF. CDR3 coding DNA: TGTGCCAGCAGTCGAGACTATACCGGGGAGCTGTTTTTT.

The chain employs TRBV9 and TRBJ1-3; 12 bases are a match to TRBD1. The germline CDR1 and CDR2 sequences are SGDLS and YYNGEE. This CDR3 region has 20 residues. J was trimmed by 0 bases and V by 3 bases; bases with no gene match: 13. The CDR3 DNA follows: TGTGCCAGCAGCGGACTCCGGGACAGGGGGCAAAGGCTCTCTGGAAACACCATATATTTT. This translates into CASSGLRDRGQRLSGNTIYF.

This chain uses TRBV6-1 with TRBJ2-5, with a weak D call TRBD1 (5 bases). This CDR3 region has 14 residues. The germline V and J ends were trimmed by 2 bases and 3 bases, with 10 bases remaining between them. Germline-derived CDR1 and CDR2 are MNHNS and SASEGT. The CDR3 DNA reads as TGTGCCAGCAGTGAAAAGGGGATTAAAGAGACCCAGTACTTC. This translates into CASSEKGIKETQYF.

V usage is TRBV6-5 and J usage is TRBJ1-5, with D perhaps TRBD1 (5 bases). The V and J ends lost 6 bases and 6 bases respectively, with 15 bases between them. CDR1 and CDR2 from the germline V gene are MNHEY and SVGAGI. The CDR3 totals 14 residues. CDR3 loop: CASSRAGLGQPQHF. For the CDR3, the DNA is TGTGCCAGCAGCCGAGCAGGGTTAGGTCAGCCCCAGCATTTT.

The chain is built from TRBV27 and TRBJ2-3; 10 nucleotides align to TRBD1. Trimming at V came to 0 bases and at J to 6 bases, leaving 12 bases not matched to a gene. This CDR3 contains 18 residues. CDR1 is MNHEY and CDR2 is SMNVEV in the germline V gene (reference sequence). Here the CDR3 DNA reads TGTGCCAGCAGTTTATCGACCCCGACAGGGGGCAAGAAGGATACGCAGTATTTT. Translating gives CASSLSTPTGGKKDTQYF.

The rearrangement joins TRBV5-1 to TRBJ2-7, with no clear D. The CDR3 loop spans 15 amino acids. Germline V gene sequence: CDR1 SGHRS, CDR2 YFSETQ. V lost 0 bases to trimming and J lost 1 base, with 11 bases between them. CDR3 region: CASSLAATKSYEQYF. As DNA, the CDR3 is TGCGCCAGCAGCTTGGCCGCTACTAAATCCTACGAGCAGTACTTC.